This T cell receptor beta chain was sequenced for a study of cytomegalovirus exposure and HLA in healthy donors (TCRdb year 2017). With regard to the full study: In an earlier analysis of under 600 of the donors, 276 Gb of sequence data and roughly 100 million unique TCR beta sequences from 150 million to 200 million T cells were reported. Roughly 320 gigabases of sequencing data and approximately 92 million unique TCR sequences made up an early release that covered fewer than 650 HLA-typed donors. Among the roughly 400 genotyped donors, 81% belonged to the genetic ancestry cluster associated with self-reported Caucasian donors. The study aimed to test whether signatures of past pathogen exposure could be identified by cataloging public T cell receptors. The study used immunosequencing to profile the T cell repertoires of 666 subjects and linked those repertoires to cytomegalovirus serostatus. Besides the first cohort of some 670 subjects, a separate validation cohort made up of roughly 120 different subjects was used. To predict cytomegalovirus infection status, the study brought together high-throughput TCR immunosequencing, statistical association of individual TCRs with disease status, and machine learning. In a later analysis, previously published TCR beta repertoires from roughly 710 donors were re-analyzed and high-resolution HLA genotyping was added so that TCR occurrence patterns could be studied. In the later analysis, no new phenotypic data were used to find candidate immune exposures; instead, reliance was placed on TCR beta sequences and their occurrence across donors. In an earlier analysis of over 550 of the donors, high-throughput TCR beta sequencing was used to judge whether each TCR beta V gene segment behaved as functional or pseudogenic. Donor age, sex, ethnicity and CMV serostatus were compiled alongside the repertoire data. A later genetic analysis took genome-wide SNP genotypes for about three fifths of the roughly 700 donors and used that subset as a discovery cohort. Every discovery cohort repertoire had been produced on one sequencing platform. Both class I and class II loci were covered by HLA typing, at four-digit resolution. Typing coverage differed by locus: A, B, C, DRB1 and DQB1 were typed in roughly 620-640 donors, DQA1 in 500 to 550, DPA1 in 600 to 610, and DPB1 in about 450. Five DR-DQ haplotypes were treated as single units for association and clustering because of strong linkage in the cohort. On average, around 230,000 unique TCR beta nucleotide sequences were sequenced per donor among roughly 430 genotyped donors of the cohort, with around 19% of those sequences being non-productive.

The paper's findings and limits, for the study overall: According to a later analysis, parvovirus B19, influenza, CMV and Epstein-Barr virus appeared linked to several top co-occurrence clusters. An association between a missense DCLRE1C variant and V-gene and J-gene trimming of TCR beta chains was found in a later genetic analysis and replicated in an independent cohort. The cohort was sequenced for TCR beta chains only, and without alpha or paired-chain data the features that could be detected were limited. A few of the identified cytomegalovirus-associated TCR beta chains were confirmed in vitro to be specific for cytomegalovirus antigens. Compared with the roughly 670-donor mean, donors in an Asian-associated ancestry cluster had fewer N-insertions in productive TCRs, according to a later genetic analysis. In both the original and validation cohorts, the classifier was reported to diagnose cytomegalovirus status with high specificity and sensitivity. The only immune exposure information available for the cohort was CMV serostatus. The study gave a list of 150 to 200 TCR beta chains associated with cytomegalovirus. HLA typing was unavailable for some donors at each locus, so association tests used only the typed subset. A later analysis found that HLA-associated TCR beta chains were more clonally expanded and had lower generation probabilities than equally common non-associated chains. When HLA alleles, especially DR and DQ, strongly co-occurred, TCR associations were difficult to assign to individual alleles. It was suggested by the authors that the approach could potentially be generalized to other disease states and immunological phenotypes. The sequencing pipeline was judged likely to have produced a cluster of highly shared sequence variants as a technical artifact. In an earlier analysis of about 550 of the donors, most TCR beta V segments were observed in productive rearrangements about 87% or about 30% of the time, broadly matching IMGT annotations. Some IMGT-functional V segments, including TRBV6-2 and TRBV6-3, could not be told apart with the 87-base-pair reads, so those segments were excluded. According to a later analysis, TCR association rates differed among HLA loci, with DRB1 alleles showing the most associated TCRs and HLA-C alleles showing the fewest. Correlated functional status among segregating V segments might reflect linkage disequilibrium, but an unknown experimental factor could not be ruled out. A further reported finding was that TCR beta sequences accurately predicted the HLA-A and HLA-B alleles for most subjects in the first cohort. Specific HLA alleles were associated with 15,000 to 20,000 TCR beta sequences at a false discovery rate of 0.05 in a later analysis. Because counts were too low, roughly 17 rarely observed V segments, including chromosome 9 orphons, were left out of the earlier analysis of some 600 of the donors. A later analysis found that most CMV-associated TCR beta chains appeared HLA-restricted, with HLA associations seemingly driven largely by CMV exposure. Most TCR sequences were observed very rarely across donors, whereas some public TCRs were present in many individuals. The presence/absence analyses assumed that sequencing depth was roughly uniform across donors, and that assumption may not be true.

Per the germline V gene (reference sequence), SEHNR is the CDR1 and FQNEAQ is the CDR2. Inclusive of the bounding cysteine and phenylalanine, the CDR3 is 14 residues long. The CDR3 DNA has 42 bases and is translated from base 1. V is cut back by 4 bases and J by 10 bases, with 5 bases in the junction unmatched. In total, about 650 healthy bone marrow donors made up the cohort. At the time of sampling, every cohort member was nominally healthy, though immune exposures that went unrecorded were likely present. The donor tested CMV seronegative and was one of the 352 seronegative cohort members. A peripheral blood sample was provided by each donor, and peripheral blood mononuclear cells were used for TCR beta sequencing. The Qiagen DNeasy Blood Extraction Kit was used to extract genomic DNA from the blood cell samples. On this clone itself: Its antigen target is currently unknown. No per-base quality is available; no much larger clone lies one base away.

Receptor amplification or capture employed the immunoSEQ multiplex PCR assay. The multiplex PCR relied on a mix of 60 forward primers for TCR Vbeta segments and 13 reverse primers for TCR Jbeta segments. A multiplex PCR assay on genomic DNA amplified the CDR3 region of rearranged TCR beta genes. Amplified TCR beta libraries were sequenced as 87-base-pair reads on the Illumina HiSeq System. From the authors' description of their analysis: In a later analysis, around 80 million unique TCR beta chains were counted across the approximately 620 repertoires, and around 10 million of these chains were shared by at least two donors. Raw reads were error-corrected and collapsed into unique sequences by a nearest-neighbor algorithm in which closely related sequences were merged to remove PCR and sequencing errors. CDR3 sequences were aligned to IMGT reference sequences to assign V, D and J gene segments. Each retained sequence needed at least a six-nucleotide match to both a V gene segment and a J gene segment. A rearrangement counted as productive if the CDR3 had no stop codons and remained in frame with V and J, and every other rearrangement counted as non-productive. Following IMGT convention, CDR3 was defined as the stretch from the second conserved V-encoded cysteine to the conserved J-encoded phenylalanine. The earlier analysis of roughly 590 of the donors excluded any sequence lacking an unambiguous match to a single V gene segment. An earlier analysis of some 610 of the donors called V segments functional above 56.7% productive rearrangements and segregating when the between-donor standard deviation exceeded 5%. A statistical classification framework was developed to diagnose cytomegalovirus status using the catalog of TCR beta chain sequences. A later analysis assigned V and J genes by comparing TCR nucleotide sequences with IMGT/GENE-DB human TR gene sequences. Using the TCRdist pipeline, a later analysis assigned CDR3 sequences along with most-parsimonious VDJ recombination scenarios. In a later analysis, each TCR beta chain was defined by its CDR3 amino acid sequence together with its V-gene family, and reads lacking a unique V-gene family were excluded. In a later analysis, 500 to 650 highly shared, low-generation-probability nucleotide sequences were removed to address suspected cross-contamination and a sequencing artifact. In a later analysis, a clonal expansion index was calculated for each public chain from normalized within-repertoire ranks of inferred template counts. A later analysis computed generation probabilities with a VDJ recombination model fitted to out-of-frame rearrangements, and checked the results against IGoR. In a later analysis, hypergeometric tests were used to score TCR-TCR, TCR-HLA and TCR-CMV co-occurrence, with a repertoire-size bias correction applied to TCR pairs. A later analysis estimated false discovery rates by permuting HLA or CMV assignments 20 times. In a later analysis, co-occurring TCRs were grouped using DBSCAN, and TCRdist sequence similarity was added for clustering within HLA-allele-positive subsets. Co-occurrence clustering excluded repertoires with fewer than 30,000 or more than 120,000 public chains, plus five with anomalous nucleotide sharing. TCRdb's version of the immuneACCESS table is confined to in-frame rearrangements and falls short of the full clone set. An unresolved V gene accounts for under half of the shortfall where checked; the remainder is of unknown origin. The D gene and trimming were derived from the DNA, and the V and J assignments and clone size from that table. Recorded for this sample are 220,000 or so clones; approximately 68% of them occurred a single time. 1.8% of the sample is in the top ten clones.

This sequence was found in a woman aged 25 to 39 in good health and CMV-seronegative. Sequenced material: PBMCs. This chain is built from TRBV7-9 and TRBJ1-6, and 9 junctional nucleotides match TRBD1. At the DNA level, the sequence is TGTGCCAGCAGCTCAGACAGGGGGGGCTCACCCCTCCACTTT. Translation gives CASSSDRGGSPLHF.